The clone carrying this T cell receptor (beta chain) was detected a few times. Its antigen is currently unknown. These data belong to a study of identical twins. The study, taken as a whole, reports: High-abundance cord blood beta clonotypes had fewer insertions; memory repertoires showed none.

CDR1 and CDR2 (germline): SGHAT, FQNNGV. CDR3 length: 14 amino acids. With 0 bases clipped from V and 9 bases from J, the junction kept 4 bases outside the gene matches. TCRdb re-called the 5' RACE reads with MiXCR, one entry per CDR3 protein. Found here are fewer than 250,000 distinct CDR3 sequences, approximately 8.3% of them singletons; the top ten hold roughly 2%. These same records also appear under a second study, on yellow fever vaccine responses in identical twins.

The sequenced material came from memory (CD45RO+) T cells sorted from blood. The chain links TRBV11-2 to TRBJ2-1; TRBD2 matches at 8 bases. The TCR sequence derives from a woman between 18 and 29 years old in good health. CDR3 sequence: CASSLERTSPEQFF. CDR3 DNA: TGTGCCAGCAGCTTAGAGCGGACTAGCCCTGAGCAGTTCTTC. The whole variable domain, filled in from reference TRBV11-2 and TRBJ2-1, reads EAGVAQSPRYKIIEKRQSVAFWCNPISGHATLYWYQQILGQGPKLLIQFQNNGVVDDSQLPKDRFSAERLKGVDSTLKIQPAKLEDSAVYLCASSLERTSPEQFFGPGTRLTVL.